The 28 T cell receptor beta chains presented below share a single source sample, sequenced in a study of vaccination and CD4 T cells after COVID-19 (dated by TCRdb to 2021 to 2024). Their specific antigens are unknown. Taken with the paper, the label for treatment or condition translates to: roughly 11-day PBMC culture with coronavirus spike peptide pools or control peptides (ViraFEST assay). Library creation used PCR. These reads were obtained on an Illumina iSeq 100. TCR sequencing of DNA from cultured CD4+ T cells used the Oncomine TCR Beta short-read assay at the Johns Hopkins FTIC core. TCRdb reanalyzed the raw reads on its own, using fastp at Q25 for trimming and MiXCR for clone calling, and kept in-frame beta chains. Identical CDR3 proteins give one entry, which carries the most common genes and DNA. The sample includes 2,500 to 3,000 distinct CDR3 sequences, with roughly 31% observed a single time. The leading ten clones occupy approximately 60% of the sample.

Sequences were derived from CD4+ T cells from blood, cultured in vitro, sampled after SARS-CoV-2 vaccination. Receptor source: a human donor who had recovered from COVID-19.

A few counts support this clonotype. V and J are TRBV4-1 and TRBJ1-5; D is possibly TRBD1 (5 bases). V was cut by 4 bases and J by 1 base, with 14 bases left in between. Germline CDR1 is MGHRA and CDR2 is YSYEKL. The CDR3 is 16 residues long. The CDR3 DNA reads as TGCGCCAGCAGCCTATACGGAGGGGAAAGCAATCAGCCCCAGCATTTT. Translation: CASSLYGGESNQPQHF.

By sample fraction, this clonotype is medium-sized. The rearrangement joins TRBV20-1 to TRBJ1-2, with D possibly being TRBD1 (5 bases). Per germline, CDR1 DFQATT and CDR2 SNEGSKA (reference sequence). Trimming took 3 bases from V and 1 from J, leaving 9 bases between them. CDR3 length: 13 residues. For the CDR3, the DNA is TGCAGTGCTAGGAGGACAAGTAACTATGGCTACACCTTC. Translated, it gives CSARRTSNYGYTF.

The CDR3 sequence: CSVERTPSNQPQHF. The CDR3 nucleotides are TGCAGCGTTGAACGTACACCGAGCAATCAGCCCCAGCATTTT. V is TRBV29-1 and J is TRBJ1-5, with D hard to call. V was pared by 2 bases and J by 1 base, with 9 bases between. The CDR3 extends over 14 amino acids. Germline assignment: CDR1 SQVTM and CDR2 ANQGSEA.

Judged by abundance, this clonotype is medium-sized. The rearrangement uses TRBV19 and TRBJ1-2; D unclear. This CDR3 comprises 13 residues. With 6 bases removed from V and 4 bases from J, the gap between germline ends came to 12 bases. Per germline, CDR1 LNHDA and CDR2 SQIVND (reference sequence). The DNA for the CDR3 is TGTGCCAGTAGCTCTCCTTCGGGCTATGGCTACACCTTC. Amino acid sequence: CASSSPSGYGYTF.

The J gene is TRBJ1-1, the V gene TRBV7-8; 7 bases are shared with TRBD1. Trimming cost V 1 base and J 4 bases; bases outside gene matches: 6. The CDR3 has 15 residues. From germline, CDR1 is SGHVS and CDR2 FQNEAQ. CDR3 loop: CASSLEETGITEAFF. The DNA for the CDR3 is TGTGCCAGCAGCTTAGAAGAGACAGGGATCACTGAAGCTTTCTTT.

Notes on this clonotype: One end of the junction is discordant with germline, which a read error may explain. The chain joins TRBV28 to TRBJ2-3, with 9 bases identical to TRBD2. This CDR3 is 16 amino acids long. The germline V gene has CDR1 MDHEN and CDR2 SYDVKM. The CDR3 DNA reads TGTGCCAGCAGGGCGGGGGGGCTCACTAGCACAAATACGCAGTATTTT. Protein sequence: CASRAGGLTSTNTQYF.

By frequency in the sample, this clonotype is medium-sized (0.01 to 0.1%). V is TRBV7-2 and J is TRBJ2-5, with TRBD2 matching over 13 bases. This CDR3 comprises 15 residues. V lost 8 bases to trimming and J lost 2 bases; unmatched junction nucleotides: 5. Germline V lookup: CDR1 SGHTA, CDR2 FQGNSA. As DNA, the CDR3 is TGTGCCAGCCAATTACTAGCGGGGGGGCAAGAGACCCAGTACTTC. Encoded protein: CASQLLAGGQETQYF.

This clonotype has more than one count but fewer than ten. This rearrangement joins TRBV10-3 to TRBJ1-6; no clear D. Trimming shortened V by 7 bases and J by 10 bases, and 11 bases separated the two germline ends. CDR3 length: 12 residues. CDR1 and CDR2 (germline): ENHRY, SYGVKD. CDR3 bases: TGTGCCATCAAAGACAAACAGTCACCCCTCCACTTT. It yields the protein CAIKDKQSPLHF.

The rearrangement links TRBV19 to TRBJ1-1; D is uncertain. Germline CDR1 LNHDA, CDR2 SQIVND (reference sequence). V was trimmed by 5 bases and J by 1 base, leaving 11 bases between them. The CDR3 covers 14 residues. The CDR3 reads CASSSRVRNTEAFF. The DNA of the CDR3 is TGTGCCAGTAGTTCCCGGGTCCGGAACACTGAAGCTTTCTTT.

The V and J genes are TRBV19 and TRBJ1-2; 9 nucleotides align to TRBD1. CDR1 LNHDA and CDR2 SQIVND come from the germline V gene (reference sequence). This CDR3 is built from 14 residues. Unmatched junction bases numbered 11, after V lost 7 bases and J lost 8 bases. The CDR3 protein is CASNLAGTGYGYTF. The CDR3 coding sequence is TGTGCCAGTAACTTAGCAGGGACAGGGTACGGCTACACCTTC.

This clonotype was counted a few times. The chain combines TRBV20-1 with TRBJ2-1; 16 bases are a match to TRBD2. From germline, CDR1 is DFQATT and CDR2 SNEGSKA (reference sequence). With 4 bases clipped from V and 5 bases from J, the junction kept 8 bases outside the gene matches. The CDR3 has 17 amino acids. CDR3 nucleotides: TGCAGTGCTATTCCGGGACTAGCGGGGGGGATGAACAATGAGCAGTTCTTC. The encoded protein is CSAIPGLAGGMNNEQFF.

There are a few counts of this clonotype. The V call is TRBV6-4, the J call TRBJ2-1; D possibly corresponds to TRBD2 (6 bases). Germline assignment: CDR1 MRHNA and CDR2 SNTAGT. This CDR3 has 15 residues. The V gene lost 0 bases and the J gene lost 3 bases, with 9 bases spanning the gap. CDR3 protein: CASSDSEGDYNEQFF. Written as DNA, the CDR3 is TGTGCCAGCAGTGACTCGGAGGGAGACTACAATGAGCAGTTCTTC.

Turning to this clonotype: At one end the junction does not follow the germline gene, possibly because of a read error. The chain combines TRBV7-8 with TRBJ1-3; tentatively, D is TRBD1 (5 bases). The length of the CDR3 is 17 residues. Per germline, CDR1 SGHVS and CDR2 FQNEAQ. CDR3: CASSLAPGGGGGNTIYF. CDR3 in DNA: TGTGCCAGCAGCCTAGCACCGGGGGGGGGAGGTGGAAACACCATATATTTT.

In its sample, this clonotype is medium-sized. This rearrangement joins TRBV7-9 to TRBJ2-7, with 8 positions matching TRBD1. J gave up 4 bases and V 8 bases, and 10 bases lay outside the gene matches. CDR3 length: 14 amino acids. The germline V gene has CDR1 SEHNR and CDR2 FQNEAQ (reference sequence). This CDR3 reads CASGRTGLAYEQYF. CDR3 DNA: TGTGCCAGCGGTCGGACAGGGCTTGCGTACGAGCAGTACTTC.

As DNA, the CDR3 is TGTGCCAGCAGTTTACGGGACAGGGTGAACTATGGCTACACCTTC. This codes for CASSLRDRVNYGYTF. The chain is built from TRBV28 and TRBJ1-2; 9 nucleotides agree with TRBD1. Per germline, CDR1 MDHEN and CDR2 SYDVKM. The CDR3 sequence is 15 residues long. Trimming removed 2 bases from V and 2 bases from J; junction bases left unmatched: 3.

The J gene is TRBJ2-1, the V gene TRBV7-3; a weak D match, TRBD2 (7 bases). CDR3 length: 15 amino acids. Germline CDR1 and CDR2: SGHTA and FQGTGA. Deletions cut 5 bases from V and 5 bases from J, with 16 bases between. In DNA form, the CDR3 reads TGTGCCAGCAGCCATGGGGGGGGGCCCAACAATGAGCAGTTCTTC. Amino acids: CASSHGGGPNNEQFF. The whole variable domain, remainder taken from reference TRBV7-3 and TRBJ2-1, is GAGVSQTPSNKVTEKGKYVELRCDPISGHTALYWYRQSLGQGPEFLIYFQGTGAADDSGLPNDRFFAVRPEGSVSTLKIQRTERGDSAVYLCASSHGGGPNNEQFFGPGTRLTVL.

The V call is TRBV6-5, the J call TRBJ2-3; D possibly corresponds to TRBD1 (5 bases). The V and J ends lost 0 bases and 9 bases respectively, with 10 bases between them. CDR1 and CDR2 from the germline V gene are MNHEY and SVGAGI. CDR3 size: 13 residues. This chain's CDR3 is CASSYSNKGTQYF. CDR3 in DNA: TGTGCCAGCAGTTACTCGAATAAGGGGACGCAGTATTTT.

This clonotype has only a few counts. The chain combines TRBV6-1 with TRBJ2-3; D tentatively reads TRBD1 or TRBD2 (5 bases each). Germline CDR1 MNHNS, CDR2 SASEGT. With 5 bases removed from V and 6 bases from J, the gap between germline ends came to 18 bases. CDR3 size: 15 residues. The CDR3 DNA reads as TGTGCCAGCAGTCCACAGGTGGGGAGAAGGGATACGCAGTATTTT. Translating gives CASSPQVGRRDTQYF.

The chain couples TRBV4-3 to TRBJ1-2; no definite D call. V was trimmed by 1 base and J by 9 bases, leaving 12 bases between them. The germline CDR1 and CDR2 sequences are LGHNA and YSLEER. The CDR3 has 13 amino acids. CDR3 loop: CASSQGYLGSYTF. The CDR3 DNA follows: TGCGCCAGCAGCCAAGGGTATCTGGGGAGCTACACCTTC.

By share, this clonotype ranks as medium-sized. The chain couples TRBV7-2 to TRBJ2-5; TRBD1 matches at 8 bases. Germline trimming cut 1 base from V and 1 base from J; bases unmatched to any gene: 2. There are 15 residues in the CDR3. Germline CDR1 and CDR2: SGHTA and FQGNSA. CDR3 sequence reads: CASSLGDRFQETQYF. CDR3 bases: TGTGCCAGCAGCTTAGGGGACAGGTTCCAAGAGACCCAGTACTTC.

This clonotype appeared a few times. CDR3 loop: CASSSTGGLYNEQFF. The CDR3 region has the DNA TGTGCCAGCAGCTCCACCGGGGGGCTATACAATGAGCAGTTCTTC. The chain is built from TRBV7-6 and TRBJ2-1, with D possibly being TRBD2 (7 bases). The CDR3 covers 15 residues. The V gene lost 4 bases and the J gene lost 4 bases, with 14 bases spanning the gap. Germline loops: CDR1 SGHVS, CDR2 FNYEAQ.

Points on this clonotype: In this CDR3 the conserved last residue, phenylalanine or tryptophan, is missing, so a read error is likely. V usage is TRBV4-2 and J usage is TRBJ2-3; maybe TRBD2 (7 bases). The CDR3 length is 17 residues. Trimming stripped 0 bases from V and 5 bases from J, with 18 bases between. The germline gives CDR1 LGHNA, CDR2 YNFKEQ. The CDR3: CASSQDGGGGGRDTQYL. DNA for the CDR3: TGTGCCAGCAGCCAAGATGGGGGCGGCGGGGGCAGAGATACGCAGTATCTT.

This clonotype counts as medium-sized. V and J are TRBV6-1 and TRBJ2-7, with 7 bases lining up with TRBD2. V lost 10 bases, J lost 7 bases, and 19 bases stayed unmatched. This CDR3 is built from 15 residues. Germline V CDR1 and CDR2: MNHNS, SASEGT. CDR3 sequence (DNA): TGTGCCACCTCCCCCAGGCTAGCGGCAGAGCGGGAGCAGTACTTC. Its protein is CATSPRLAAEREQYF.

This clonotype was found a few times. V gene TRBV5-4 combines with J gene TRBJ2-5; 11 bases map to TRBD2. V lost 4 bases and J lost 4; bases outside the gene matches: 9. The CDR3 extends over 16 amino acids. Germline CDR1 and CDR2: SGHNT and YYREEE (reference sequence). The CDR3 DNA sequence: TGTGCCAGCAGCCAAGCCCCCGGGACTAGCGGAGAGACCCAGTACTTC. Its translation is CASSQAPGTSGETQYF.

This clonotype was counted between two and nine times. V is TRBV7-2 and J is TRBJ2-6, with 10 bases matching TRBD2. Germline V lookup: CDR1 SGHTA, CDR2 FQGNSA. The CDR3 contains 19 residues. V was clipped by 5 bases and J by 0 bases; unmatched bases: 10. The CDR3 bases are TGTGCCAGCAGCGTCACTCTAGCGGGGGCCTCCTCTGGGGCCAACGTCCTGACTTTC. This sequence encodes CASSVTLAGASSGANVLTF.

This clonotype is hyperexpanded by share. The CDR3 nucleotides are TGTGCCAGCAGTACAAGCACAGATACGCAGTATTTT. It specifies CASSTSTDTQYF. The chain is built from TRBV25-1 and TRBJ2-3; D is ambiguous. The CDR3 loop spans 12 amino acids. Germline CDR1 MGHDK, CDR2 SYGVNS. The ends were cut back, 5 bases at V and 0 bases at J, with 3 bases in the middle.

This clonotype has just a few counts. The gene calls are TRBV19 and TRBJ2-7; a weak D match, TRBD1 (5 bases). Per germline, CDR1 LNHDA and CDR2 SQIVND (reference sequence). The CDR3 totals 13 residues. V lost 2 bases and J 1 base, leaving 6 bases between the germline ends. The chain's CDR3 is CASSIRQSYEQYF. CDR3 nucleotide sequence: TGTGCCAGTAGTATAAGACAGTCCTACGAGCAGTACTTC. Full variable domain (missing parts from reference TRBV19 and TRBJ2-7): DGGITQSPKYLFRKEGQNVTLSCEQNLNHDAMYWYRQDPGQGLRLIYYSQIVNDFQKGDIAEGYSVSREKKESFPLTVTSAQKNPTAFYLCASSIRQSYEQYFGPGTRLTVT.

This clonotype is medium-sized. The chain couples TRBV7-9 to TRBJ2-7; weak D call: TRBD1 (6 bases). The CDR3 is 18 amino acids. Germline CDR1 is SEHNR and CDR2 is FQNEAQ (reference sequence). V lost 4 bases to trimming and J lost 2 bases, with 24 bases between them. For the CDR3, the DNA is TGTGCCAGCAGCTCCAAACAGGGTGGGGGTCATCGGGCCTACGAGCAGTACTTC. Translation gives CASSSKQGGGHRAYEQYF.